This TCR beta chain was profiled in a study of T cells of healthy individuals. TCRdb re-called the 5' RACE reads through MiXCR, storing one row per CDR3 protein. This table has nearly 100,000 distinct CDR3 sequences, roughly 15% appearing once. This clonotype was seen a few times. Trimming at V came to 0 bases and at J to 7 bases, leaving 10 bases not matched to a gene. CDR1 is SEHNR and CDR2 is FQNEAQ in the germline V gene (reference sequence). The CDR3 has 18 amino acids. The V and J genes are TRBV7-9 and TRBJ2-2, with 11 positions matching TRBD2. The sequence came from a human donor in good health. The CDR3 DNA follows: TGTGCCAGCAGCTTAGCAGGATTAGCGGGAGGGCCCGACGGGGAGCTGTTTTTT. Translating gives CASSLAGLAGGPDGELFF.